Listed below are T cell receptor beta chains from one sample, sequenced in a study of blood T cells in healthy people across ages. TCRdb fed the 5' RACE reads into MiXCR, producing one record per CDR3 protein. The sample lists some 1.5 million distinct CDR3 sequences, under 30% occurring once. The sample taken for sequencing was blood. The receptors originated from a woman aged 25 to 39 in good health. Both conserved end residues are part of each CDR3. Each record gives: J gene, clone size, V gene, D gene, CDR3 length, CDR3 DNA, CDR3 protein. D genes are given only for firm matches. The size field is filled for only some rows; it gives once, few, many or a size class.

TRBJ1-2 | NA | TRBV29-1 | NA | 13 | TGCAGCGTTGAAATACAGTTTGCCTATGGCTACACCTTC | CSVEIQFAYGYTF
TRBJ2-1 | many | TRBV7-6 | TRBD2 | 18 | TGTGCCAGCAGCTTAGTGGCCAACGCGGGAGGTTCTTCTAATGAGCAGTTCTTC | CASSLVANAGGSSNEQFF
TRBJ2-3 | NA | TRBV6-2/TRBV6-3 | NA | 14 | TGTGCCAGCACCTACGGGGGTTGGGCAGATACGCAGTATTTT | CASTYGGWADTQYF
TRBJ2-6 | few | TRBV7-7 | TRBD1 | 13 | TGTGCCAGCAGCAGCACAGGGGGGTCCCCCCCGACTTTC | CASSSTGGSPPTF
TRBJ1-2 | NA | TRBV28 | NA | 14 | TGTGCCAGCGGACAGAAGAGTCGTACTTATGGCTACACCTTC | CASGQKSRTYGYTF
TRBJ2-3 | few | TRBV18 | NA | 18 | TGTGCCAGCTCACCTGGGGGGCTCCGAAGTAGAACCACAGATACGCAGTATTTT | CASSPGGLRSRTTDTQYF
TRBJ2-5 | many | TRBV2 | TRBD2 | 16 | TGTGCCAGCAGTGACCCTAGCGGGGGGACTCGGGAGACCCAGTACTTC | CASSDPSGGTRETQYF
TRBJ1-2 | once | TRBV20-1 | NA | 12 | TGCACTCCTTCTGAAGGCGCCTATGGCTACACCTTC | CTPSEGAYGYTF
TRBJ2-7 | few | TRBV27 | NA | 16 | TGTGCCAGCAGTCCAACCTCGACGGGCGGGGCCTACGAGCAGTACTTC | CASSPTSTGGAYEQYF
TRBJ2-7 | many | TRBV5-1 | NA | 15 | TGCGCCAGCAGCCCTTACTCAGGGACCTCCTACGAGCAGTACTTC | CASSPYSGTSYEQYF
TRBJ2-3 | few | TRBV29-1 | TRBD2 | 16 | TGCAGCGTTGGGGGCGGGGGTCCCGAAGTAGCAGATACGCAGTATTTT | CSVGGGGPEVADTQYF
TRBJ2-3 | few | TRBV9 | NA | 14 | TGTGCCAGCACCGAGAGCCTAGCTACAGATACGCAGTATTTT | CASTESLATDTQYF
TRBJ2-2 | NA | TRBV12-5 | TRBD2 | 17 | TGTGCTAGTGTTTTGACCCTTGGACTAGCTCTCCCCGGGGAGCTGTTTTTT | CASVLTLGLALPGELFF
TRBJ2-7 | few | TRBV2 | TRBD2 | 15 | TGTGCCAGCAGTGAATATAGCGGGCTTCCCTACGAGCAGTACTTC | CASSEYSGLPYEQYF
TRBJ2-1 | few | TRBV6-5 | TRBD2 | 15 | TGTGCCAGCAGACCTCCCAGCGGGAGGGGAGGTGAGCAGTTCTTC | CASRPPSGRGGEQFF
TRBJ1-1 | few | TRBV5-1 | NA | 13 | TGCGCCAGCAGCCCGGGGGGGGTGGGTGAAGCTTTCTTT | CASSPGGVGEAFF
TRBJ2-5 | few | TRBV7-9 | TRBD2 | 14 | TGTGCCAGCAGCTTCGGGGGGGCCGAGGAGACCCAGTACTTC | CASSFGGAEETQYF
TRBJ2-1 | few | TRBV7-2 | NA | 15 | TGTGCCAGCAGCTTGGAATCTCCGAGAGACAATGAGCAGTTCTTC | CASSLESPRDNEQFF
TRBJ1-2 | NA | TRBV12-3/TRBV12-4 | NA | 13 | TGTGCCAGCAGTCCACACGGGAACTATGGCTACACCTTC | CASSPHGNYGYTF
TRBJ2-7 | many | TRBV6-2/TRBV6-3 | NA | 15 | TGTGCCAGCAGTCGGCGGGGGAGGACAGACTACGAGCAGTACTTC | CASSRRGRTDYEQYF
TRBJ2-7 | many | TRBV20-1 | NA | 11 | TGCAGTGCTAGATTGGGGTACGAGCAGTACTTC | CSARLGYEQYF
TRBJ2-1 | few | TRBV20-1 | TRBD2 | 19 | TGCAGTGCTAGAGATATTCGACTAGCGGGGGCCTTATCCTACAATGAGCAGTTCTTC | CSARDIRLAGALSYNEQFF
TRBJ1-6 | NA | TRBV7-2 | NA | 14 | TGTACCAGCAGCTTAGGACCGCCCAATTCACCCCTCCACTTT | CTSSLGPPNSPLHF
TRBJ1-1 | NA | TRBV6-5 | NA | 13 | TGTGCCACCCAACAGGGTACGAACACTGAAGCTTTCTTT | CATQQGTNTEAFF
TRBJ2-6 | NA | TRBV19 | NA | 15 | TGTGCCAGTAGTACCGGGACTGATGGGACCAACGTCCTGACTTTC | CASSTGTDGTNVLTF
TRBJ2-5 | NA | TRBV6-5 | NA | 13 | TGTGCCAGCAGCCCCGGACAGACAGTGGCCCAGTACTTC | CASSPGQTVAQYF
TRBJ2-6 | few | TRBV3-1 | NA | 14 | TGTGCCAGCAGCCATCAACCTGGGGCCAACGTCCTGACTTTC | CASSHQPGANVLTF
TRBJ2-2 | NA | TRBV20-1 | NA | 16 | TGCAGTGCTAGAGATGGGGGCAGGGGGAACACCGGGGAGCTGTTTTTT | CSARDGGRGNTGELFF
TRBJ2-7 | few | TRBV4-1 | NA | 12 | TGCGCCAGCAGCCGGATTTACGGCGAGCAGTACTTC | CASSRIYGEQYF
TRBJ1-2 | NA | TRBV28 | NA | 13 | TGTGCCAGCAGTTCCTTCGGACTCGGTGGCTACACCTTC | CASSSFGLGGYTF
TRBJ2-5 | few | TRBV10-3 | TRBD2 | 13 | TGTGCCATTCCCACTAGCGAAAAAGAGACCCAGTACTTC | CAIPTSEKETQYF
TRBJ2-3 | once | TRBV28 | NA | 12 | TGTGTCAGCAGGCTTACCACAGATACGCAGTATTTT | CVSRLTTDTQYF
TRBJ2-1 | few | TRBV3-1 | NA | 12 | TGTGCCAGCACAGGGCTCCAAAATGAGCAGTTCTTC | CASTGLQNEQFF
TRBJ2-1 | NA | TRBV7-2 | TRBD1 | 16 | TGTGCCAGCAGCTATATCCGGAGACAGGGGACCAATGAGCAGTTCTTC | CASSYIRRQGTNEQFF
TRBJ1-2 | many | TRBV15 | NA | 13 | TGTGCCACCAGCCGTCCCCCGGCGGGGGACCTCACCTTC | CATSRPPAGDLTF
TRBJ1-2 | many | TRBV6-6 | NA | 14 | TGTGCCAGCTTACCGAAGGGGCGCAGCTATGGCTACACCTTC | CASLPKGRSYGYTF
TRBJ2-5 | many | TRBV20-1 | TRBD2 | 12 | TGCAGTGCTGGACTAGCGGGAGAGACCCAGTACTTC | CSAGLAGETQYF
TRBJ1-2 | few | TRBV6-2/TRBV6-3 | TRBD1 | 14 | TGTGCCAGCTCTACACCCGGGACAGTCTATGGCTACACCTTC | CASSTPGTVYGYTF
TRBJ2-5 | NA | TRBV21-1 | NA | 14 | TGTGCCAGCAGCAAAAAGAGCTCGCGGGAGACCCAGTACTTC | CASSKKSSRETQYF
TRBJ1-2 | NA | TRBV7-2 | TRBD1 | 16 | TGTGCCAGCAGCCCGGACCGGGACAGGGGGCACTATGGCTACACCTTC | CASSPDRDRGHYGYTF
TRBJ2-7 | many | TRBV5-1 | TRBD1 | 12 | TGCGCCAGCAGCTTAGGGGGCTTCGAGCAGTACTTC | CASSLGGFEQYF
TRBJ2-7 | NA | TRBV7-2 | NA | 14 | TGTGCCAGCAAGACGGAGATTATTTACAATGAGCAGTACTTC | CASKTEIIYNEQYF
TRBJ2-3 | NA | TRBV14 | NA | 16 | TGTGCCAGCAGTTCTGTCGCTAGCAGATTCACAGATACGCAGTATTTT | CASSSVASRFTDTQYF
TRBJ1-5 | many | TRBV10-3 | TRBD1 | 15 | TGTGCCATCTCAACACAGGGGGCTGGCAATCAGCCCCAGCATTTT | CAISTQGAGNQPQHF
TRBJ1-5 | NA | TRBV7-6 | TRBD1 | 17 | TGTGCCAGCAGCAACGTCCCGGGACAGGGGAGCAATCAGCCCCAGCATTTT | CASSNVPGQGSNQPQHF
TRBJ1-5 | NA | TRBV28 | NA | 18 | TGTGCCAGCAGTTCTGCGGGGGGCTGGATTGGGGGCAATCAGCCCCAGCATTTT | CASSSAGGWIGGNQPQHF
TRBJ1-2 | few | TRBV6-5 | NA | 14 | TGTGCCAGCAGCCCCTGGCGGGCTAACTATGGCTACACCTTC | CASSPWRANYGYTF
TRBJ2-7 | few | TRBV25-1 | NA | 15 | TGTGCCAGCAGTGAAGGGTATCCGACCCGCTACGAGCAGTACTTC | CASSEGYPTRYEQYF
TRBJ1-2 | few | TRBV20-1 | NA | 13 | TGCAGTGCTGGAGGGAAAAACCCAAATAGCTACACCTTC | CSAGGKNPNSYTF
TRBJ1-2 | few | TRBV5-1 | NA | 14 | TGCGCCAGCAGCTTGGCCACGGCCAGCTATGGCTACACCTTC | CASSLATASYGYTF
TRBJ2-3 | few | TRBV5-1 | TRBD2 | 14 | TGCGCCAGCAGCCGCGGGGGGCACACAGATACGCAGTATTTT | CASSRGGHTDTQYF
TRBJ2-7 | few | TRBV5-1 | NA | 15 | TGCGCCAGCAGCTTGGTCGTGAGCTCCTACAATGAGCAGTACTTC | CASSLVVSSYNEQYF